The present entry profiles one TCR beta chain with its context. Its antigen remains unidentified. The sample belongs to a study of blood T cells in healthy people across ages. General study results and limits: It was not known whether donors were CMV positive (a possible confounder of expanded clonotype changes).

The CDR3 runs to 15 residues. Losses at the gene ends were 5 bases for V and 6 bases for J; bases not matched to a gene: 8. For the second PCR, which ran for about 6 to 11 cycles, a sample-barcoded 5' primer and a J-beta primer mix were used. TCRdb passed the 5' RACE reads through MiXCR, listing each CDR3 protein once. The table includes approximately 2,000,000 distinct CDR3 sequences, around 40% detected once. This TCR was recovered from a human donor in good health. The specimen sequenced was blood. The genes are TRBV12-3 or TRBV12-4 and TRBJ2-7; 12 bases line up with TRBD2. CDR3 loop: CASSLTSGGCGEQYF. For the CDR3, the DNA is TGTGCCAGCAGTCTTACTAGCGGGGGGTGCGGCGAGCAGTACTTC.